One and the same sample provided the 12 T cell receptor beta chains below, sequenced in a study of blood T cell repertoires in COVID-19. Method: immunoSEQ multiplex PCR; TCRdb's copy keeps in-frame clones and lacks some. The sample consists of 85,000 to 130,000 clones, roughly four fifths of them appearing once. The material sequenced was peripheral blood. Receptors were obtained from a man aged 55 to 70 with acute or convalescent COVID-19.

The V call is TRBV19, the J call TRBJ2-2; 8 bases align to TRBD2. Per germline, CDR1 LNHDA and CDR2 SQIVND (reference sequence). The V segment lost 3 bases and the J segment 4 bases; nucleotides outside the gene matches: 4. CDR3 size: 15 residues. CDR3 loop: CASSIFAGGTGELFF. The CDR3 DNA reads TGTGCCAGTAGTATCTTTGCGGGAGGCACCGGGGAGCTGTTTTTT.

The chain employs TRBV18 and TRBJ1-5; tentative D call: TRBD1 (6 bases). CDR3 length equals 14 residues. Between the trimmed V and J ends, which lost 4 bases and 4 bases, there was a span of 11 bases. Germline CDR1 is KGHSH and CDR2 is LQKENI. The CDR3 sequence is CASSRQGLNQPQHF. The CDR3 DNA is TGTGCCAGCTCACGGCAGGGGCTAAATCAGCCCCAGCATTTT.

The chain carries TRBV18 and TRBJ2-7; 7 bases align to TRBD1. Looked up from germline, CDR1 is KGHSH and CDR2 is LQKENI. Germline trimming cut 5 bases from V and 3 bases from J; bases unmatched to any gene: 4. The CDR3 runs 13 residues. The CDR3 DNA reads TGTGCCAGCTCAATCGGACAGGACTACGAGCAGTACTTC. Translating it yields CASSIGQDYEQYF.

This clone was counted only a few times. This chain joins TRBV18 and TRBJ1-5; D uncertain. V shed 3 bases and J shed 0 bases, with 9 bases lying between them. The CDR3 contains 15 residues. Germline V gene lookup returns CDR1 KGHSH and CDR2 LQKENI. CDR3 loop: CASSPEGNSNQPQHF. In DNA, the CDR3 is TGTGCCAGCTCACCGGAGGGAAATAGCAATCAGCCCCAGCATTTT.

The rearrangement joins TRBV3-1 (or the pseudogene TRBV3-2) to TRBJ2-3; 10 nucleotides agree with TRBD2. Per germline, CDR1 LGHDT and CDR2 YNNKEL (reference sequence). The J segment lost 4 bases and the V segment lost 4 bases, leaving 14 bases of the junction unmatched. The CDR3 totals 18 residues. The CDR3 DNA reads as TGTGCCAGCAGCCCCCACCGGAAAGCGGGGGGGGCACCAGATACGCAGTATTTT. Translated, it gives CASSPHRKAGGAPDTQYF.

CDR3: CASSPFQRTETNEKLFF. The CDR3 DNA reads as TGTGCCAGCTCACCTTTCCAAAGGACAGAAACTAATGAAAAACTGTTTTTT. This chain uses TRBV18 with TRBJ1-4; D perhaps matches TRBD1 (6 bases). Trimming left V 3 bases short and J 1 base short, with 15 bases between. The CDR3 extends over 17 amino acids. The germline CDR1 and CDR2 sequences are KGHSH and LQKENI.

The chain carries TRBV11-2 and TRBJ2-3, with TRBD2 identical over 8 bases. J gave up 14 bases and V 0 bases, and 13 bases lay outside the gene matches. CDR3 length equals 15 residues. Germline lookup yields CDR1 SGHAT and CDR2 FQNNGV. The CDR3 region is CASSLERLANIPRYF. The CDR3 DNA is TGTGCCAGCAGCTTAGAACGACTAGCGAACATCCCCAGGTATTTT.

This rearrangement joins TRBV19 to TRBJ2-7, with 7 bases lining up with TRBD1. Germline values: CDR1 LNHDA, CDR2 SQIVND (reference sequence). The CDR3 sequence is 18 residues long. V lost 2 bases, J lost 0 bases, and 13 bases stayed unmatched. The CDR3 nucleotides are TGTGCCAGTAGTATAAAGCCTTTAGGCAGGGGGACCTCCTACGAGCAGTACTTC. It codes for CASSIKPLGRGTSYEQYF.

The rearrangement uses TRBV3-1 (or the pseudogene TRBV3-2) and TRBJ2-3; 11 bases match TRBD2. The CDR3 extends over 18 amino acids. Losses at the gene ends were 1 base for V and 2 bases for J; bases not matched to a gene: 8. Germline assignment: CDR1 LGHDT and CDR2 YNNKEL (reference sequence). CDR3 protein: CASSQAPTSGRNTDTQYF. The DNA for the CDR3 is TGTGCCAGCAGCCAAGCGCCAACTAGCGGGAGAAACACAGATACGCAGTATTTT.

The rearrangement joins TRBV4-1 to TRBJ2-2; TRBD2 agrees at 9 bases. The germline CDR1 and CDR2 sequences are MGHRA and YSYEKL. V shed 1 base, J shed 2 bases, and the junction held 2 bases outside the gene matches. This CDR3 contains 16 residues. CDR3 nucleotide sequence: TGCGCCAGCAGCCAAGTTAGCGGGAGTAACACCGGGGAGCTGTTTTTT. It specifies CASSQVSGSNTGELFF.

In this sample, this clone turned up many times. V is TRBV4-1 and J is TRBJ1-3, with 7 bases aligning to TRBD1. The V gene's germline CDR1 is MGHRA and CDR2 YSYEKL. This CDR3 is built from 15 residues. V shed 4 bases, J shed 2 bases, and the junction held 5 bases outside the gene matches. This chain's CDR3 is CASSRTTGAGNTIYF. The CDR3 region has the DNA TGCGCCAGCAGCCGAACCACAGGGGCTGGAAACACCATATATTTT.

V and J are TRBV6-5 and TRBJ1-2, with 12 bases fitting TRBD1. Germline V gene sequence: CDR1 MNHEY, CDR2 SVGAGI. CDR3 size: 15 residues. With V trimmed by 5 bases and J by 5 bases, 6 bases remained unmatched. Here the CDR3 reads CASSLRDRGPYGYTF. The CDR3 DNA reads TGTGCCAGCAGTCTGCGGGACAGGGGGCCGTATGGCTACACCTTC.